Reported below is one TCR beta chain. The antigen it binds to is not known. Per-base quality was not reported, and no clone a single base away is much larger than it. TCRbeta CDR3 regions were amplified from genomic DNA using the immunoSEQ Assay, a bias-controlled multiplex PCR. Under the source paper's analysis protocol: The number of nucleated cells in each sample was estimated from the amplification of reference gene primers within the assay. Sequence reads were collapsed and filtered to measure the absolute abundance of every unique TCRbeta CDR3 rearrangement. For each sample, productive Simpson clonality was calculated as the square root of Simpson's diversity index over productive rearrangements. The table comes from immuneACCESS by way of TCRdb, which keeps in-frame sequences with V and J called. Part of the clones is missing from these tables; in studies checked, under half for an unresolved V gene and the rest for unknown reasons. V and J calls and clone size come straight from that table; D and trimming were deduced from the DNA. The sample profile shows more than 200,000 clones; 82% of them were found once. 4.5% to 6% of the sample goes to the ten largest clones.

The data derive from a study of blood T cell repertoires in COVID-19 (dated by TCRdb to the early 2020s). Regarding the research as a whole: The collaborator samples originated in the United States, Italy and Spain and spanned the acute and convalescent phases of COVID-19. The prospective study material was composed of cDNA or gDNA derived from T cells, B-cell-depleted T cells, or PBMCs. Where available, HLA class I and class II types were obtained from metadata supplied by the sample provider rather than from assay-based typing. Nearly every sample came with metadata listing a de-identified subject ID, COVID-19 status, age in years and sex. The repertoires were made available in a free public database intended to serve as a resource for research on the immune response to SARS-CoV-2. Subjects who had been exposed to COVID-19, were actively infected with it, or had recovered from it provided the deeply sampled blood TCRbeta repertoires that made up the dataset. Samples came from the ongoing ImmuneRACE study (first 160 participants) plus 1,254 subjects from 6 global collaborators.

Points the paper makes about the study in general: How much clinical and demographic metadata was included differed by source and by participant, and the metadata was provided uncurated.

The collaborating institutions used their own protocols to collect whole blood in K2EDTA tubes. For TCRbeta analysis, collaborator samples were shipped as frozen whole blood, as isolated PBMCs, or as DNA extracted from either sample type. The sequencing input was peripheral blood. The sequence derives from a woman older than 75 with active or convalescent COVID-19.

The nucleotide sequence reads TGTGCCAGCAGCCCTATATTAACGGGAACCACAGATACGCAGTATTTT. This encodes CASSPILTGTTDTQYF. The chain is encoded by TRBV5-6 joined to TRBJ2-3, and perhaps TRBD2 as D gene, on 5 matching bases. The CDR3 numbers 16 residues from cysteine through phenylalanine. Solely the CDR3 DNA is kept, with 48 bases framed from the first base. The germline V gene supplies CDR1 SGHDT and CDR2 YYEEEE. Trimming costs V 4 bases and J 2 bases, and their ends lie 17 bases apart.